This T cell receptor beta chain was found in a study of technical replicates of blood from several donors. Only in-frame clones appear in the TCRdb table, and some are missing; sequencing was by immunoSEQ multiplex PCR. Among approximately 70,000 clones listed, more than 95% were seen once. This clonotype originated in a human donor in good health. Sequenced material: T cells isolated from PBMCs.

CDR3 in DNA: TGCAGCGTTGAAGATCAAAAAACCGGGGAGCTGTTTTTT. This encodes CSVEDQKTGELFF. This chain connects TRBV29-1 to TRBJ2-2; D gene uncertain. Germline loops: CDR1 SQVTM, CDR2 ANQGSEA. The V end lost 0 bases, the J end lost 5 bases, and 7 bases lay between the germline ends. The CDR3 consists of 13 residues.